The 24 T cell receptor beta chains reported below all come from one sample, sequenced in a study of regulatory T cells in long-lasting Graves disease. The authors built TCR beta libraries using iRepertoire HTBI primers and Arm-PCR of CDR3 regions. TCRdb independently ran MiXCR on the multiplex PCR reads; one entry per CDR3 protein. The sample shows approximately 360,000 distinct CDR3 sequences, more than 20% of them seen only once. Time point: persistent/refractory GD, antithyroid drugs over 5 years with positive TRAb. PBMCs provided the RNA from which the TCR library was made. Specimen: peripheral blood mononuclear cells (PBMCs), collected when the disease was refractory, from a patient treated with antithyroid drugs. Every receptor here comes from a woman in her thirties or forties with Graves disease.

This clonotype has at least ten counts. The chain is built from TRBV7-8 and TRBJ1-6, with a tentative D call TRBD1 (6 bases). Per the germline V gene, CDR1 is SGHVS and CDR2 is FQNEAQ. Deletions cut 5 bases from V and 3 bases from J, with 11 bases between. The CDR3 is 15 residues long. In nucleotides, the CDR3 is TGTGCCAGCAGCGTGGGGGCGGACTATAATTCACCCCTCCACTTT. Its protein is CASSVGADYNSPLHF.

The chain carries TRBV7-2 and TRBJ1-4, with unresolved D. The germline V gene encodes CDR1 SGHTA and CDR2 FQGNSA. The V end lost 5 bases, the J end lost 0 bases, and 22 bases lay between the germline ends. The CDR3 length is 19 residues. CDR3 amino acids: CASSHPVAVPSATNEKLFF. The DNA for the CDR3 is TGTGCCAGCAGCCACCCCGTGGCAGTTCCTAGTGCAACTAATGAAAAACTGTTTTTT.

V usage is TRBV20-1 and J usage is TRBJ1-5; no definite D call. CDR1 and CDR2 from the germline V gene are DFQATT and SNEGSKA (reference sequence). The CDR3 is 12 amino acids. Trimming removed 5 bases at V and 2 bases at J, with 7 bases between. The CDR3 DNA reads as TGCAGTGCTGGGCCCGGCAATCAGCCCCAGCATTTT. Its translation: CSAGPGNQPQHF.

A note on this clonotype: With a far larger clone one base away, a read error is the likely cause. V and J are TRBV5-1 and TRBJ1-5; D call uncertain. CDR1 and CDR2 from the germline V gene are SGHRS and YFSETQ. This CDR3 spans 12 amino acids. CDR3 bases: TGTGCCAGCAGTGGACCGGGACAGCCCCAGCATTTT. As protein: CASSGPGQPQHF. Supplemented by reference TRBV5-1 and TRBJ1-5, the full variable domain reads KAGVTQTPRYLIKTRGQQVTLSCSPISGHRSVSWYQQTPGQGLQFLFEYFSETQRNKGNFPGRFSGRQFSNSRSEMNVSTLELGDSALYLCASSGPGQPQHFGDGTRLSIL.

J is TRBJ2-3 and V is TRBV14, with D hard to call. There are 14 residues in the CDR3. V lost 3 bases and J 3 bases, leaving 10 bases between the germline ends. Germline V gene lookup returns CDR1 SGHDN and CDR2 FVKESK. This CDR3 is CASSHLGPTDTQYF. In DNA, the CDR3 is TGTGCCAGCAGCCATTTAGGACCAACAGATACGCAGTATTTT.

As to this clonotype: Being one base from a much bigger clone, this may be a read error. The chain links TRBV20-1 to TRBJ2-5; unclear D gene. This CDR3 region has 12 residues. Trimming stripped 6 bases from V and 2 bases from J, with 10 bases between. Germline CDR1 and CDR2: DFQATT and SNEGSKA (reference sequence). The CDR3 protein is CSALSQQETQYF. The CDR3 coding sequence is TGCAGTGCCCTCAGCCAGCAAGAGACCCAGTACTTC.

The genes are TRBV2 and TRBJ1-1; TRBD1 is a possible D gene (5 bases). CDR1 and CDR2 (germline): SNHLY, FYNNEI. V lost 6 bases and J lost 1, with 9 bases in between. The CDR3 spans 13 residues. The CDR3 DNA reads TGTGCCAGCAGCGGGACCCCGAACACTGAAGCTTTCTTT. Protein product: CASSGTPNTEAFF.

The chain recombines TRBV28 with TRBJ2-2; 12 bases align to TRBD2. Germline assignment: CDR1 MDHEN and CDR2 SYDVKM. The CDR3 runs to 18 residues. J lost 4 bases, V lost 7 bases, and 13 bases had no gene match. The CDR3 sequence is CASTPSGLAGPSTGELFF. CDR3 in DNA: TGTGCCAGCACTCCCTCCGGACTAGCGGGACCCAGCACCGGGGAGCTGTTTTTT.

This clonotype was recorded at least ten times. V gene TRBV9 combines with J gene TRBJ1-6, with unresolved D. The V and J ends lost 3 bases and 9 bases respectively, with 13 bases between them. CDR3 length: 14 residues. CDR1 and CDR2 (germline): SGDLS, YYNGEE. In DNA form, the CDR3 reads TGTGCCAGCAGCGAGCAGTTGGATGGTTCACCCCTCCACTTT. Its translation is CASSEQLDGSPLHF.

The rearrangement links TRBV20-1 to TRBJ2-7; weak D call: TRBD1 (6 bases). CDR3 length: 12 amino acids. Trimming took off 6 bases at V and 4 bases at J, with 13 bases between the two ends. CDR1 DFQATT and CDR2 SNEGSKA come from the germline V gene (reference sequence). Here the CDR3 DNA reads TGCAGTGCACCGAGACAGGCTTACGAGCAGTACTTC. Protein sequence: CSAPRQAYEQYF.

The chain recombines TRBV5-6 with TRBJ2-7; D might be TRBD2 (6 bases). The V end was cut by 7 bases, the J end by 5 bases, with 10 bases between. The CDR3 runs 11 residues. Germline V gene lookup returns CDR1 SGHDT and CDR2 YYEEEE. The CDR3 nucleotides read TGTGCCAGCTTCGGAGGGGACGAGCAGTACTTC. It specifies CASFGGDEQYF.

The sample holds many counts of this clonotype. This chain links TRBV28 with TRBJ1-4; D not certain. The germline CDR1 and CDR2 sequences are MDHEN and SYDVKM. V shed 7 bases and J shed 8 bases, with 14 bases lying between them. The CDR3 spans 13 residues. The CDR3 DNA follows: TGTGCCAGCACCGATTACAAAATCGAAAAACTGTTTTTT. Residues: CASTDYKIEKLFF.

This clonotype occurred many times. The chain combines TRBV28 with TRBJ1-4; D ambiguous. Trimming removed 4 bases at V and 7 bases at J, with 13 bases between. Germline CDR1 reads MDHEN; CDR2 reads SYDVKM. The CDR3 length is 14 residues. The CDR3 DNA reads TGTGCCAGCAGTTCTTTTAGTTTGCGTGAAAAACTGTTTTTT. Its translation: CASSSFSLREKLFF.

This clonotype was seen at least ten times. V is TRBV5-1 and J is TRBJ1-4; D is unclear. The CDR3 runs 14 residues. CDR1 and CDR2 from the germline V gene are SGHRS and YFSETQ. Trimming cost V 0 bases and J 5 bases, with 8 bases left between them. The CDR3 here is CASSLDGRNEKLFF. The CDR3 bases are TGCGCCAGCAGCTTGGACGGGAGAAATGAAAAACTGTTTTTT. The whole variable domain, filled in from reference TRBV5-1 and TRBJ1-4, reads KAGVTQTPRYLIKTRGQQVTLSCSPISGHRSVSWYQQTPGQGLQFLFEYFSETQRNKGNFPGRFSGRQFSNSRSEMNVSTLELGDSALYLCASSLDGRNEKLFFGSGTQLSVL.

This clonotype was counted at least ten times. This chain connects TRBV30 to TRBJ1-1; unclear D gene. The CDR3 is made up of 11 amino acids. The germline V gene encodes CDR1 GTSNPN and CDR2 SVGIG (reference sequence). V lost 5 bases and J lost 0, with 4 bases in between. The CDR3 region is CAWGMNTEAFF. Here the CDR3 DNA reads TGTGCCTGGGGCATGAACACTGAAGCTTTCTTT. Drawing the rest from reference TRBV30 and TRBJ1-1, the complete variable domain is SQTIHQWPATLVQPVGSPLSLECTVEGTSNPNLYWYRQAAGRGLQLLFYSVGIGQISSEVPQNLSASRPQDRQFILSSKKLLLSDSGFYLCAWGMNTEAFFGQGTRLTVV.

CDR3 bases: TGTGCCAGCAGTTTATCTGGGGAGTTCGATACGCAGTATTTT. Translation: CASSLSGEFDTQYF. The rearrangement joins TRBV28 to TRBJ2-3; tentatively, D is TRBD2 (5 bases). Trimming shortened V by 1 base and J by 6 bases, and 11 bases separated the two germline ends. CDR1 and CDR2 from the germline V gene are MDHEN and SYDVKM. This CDR3 is built from 14 residues.

This clonotype has only a few counts. The CDR3 bases are TGTGCCAGCAGCCAAGAGGGTCAGGCAAGAGGCGAGCAGTACTTC. Amino acids: CASSQEGQARGEQYF. J is TRBJ2-7 and V is TRBV4-2; the D is unclear. This CDR3 has 15 residues. Germline assignment: CDR1 LGHNA and CDR2 YNFKEQ. V gave up 0 bases and J gave up 6 bases, with 15 bases separating them.

This sequence joins TRBV3-1 and TRBJ2-7, with 7 positions matching TRBD2. Germline CDR1 is LGHDT and CDR2 is YNNKEL (reference sequence). V was pared by 0 bases and J by 4 bases, with 6 bases of the junction left unmatched. The CDR3 has 15 amino acids. CDR3 residues: CASSQESGKVYEQYF. The CDR3 DNA sequence: TGTGCCAGCAGCCAAGAAAGCGGGAAGGTGTACGAGCAGTACTTC.

This clonotype was counted at least ten times. V is TRBV28 and J is TRBJ1-1, with D possibly matching TRBD1 (5 bases). The CDR3 is 13 amino acids. V was cut by 7 bases and J by 1 base, with 10 bases left in between. Germline V gene lookup returns CDR1 MDHEN and CDR2 SYDVKM. In DNA, the CDR3 is TGTGCCAGCAAACTACAGGAGAACACTGAAGCTTTCTTT. Translation gives CASKLQENTEAFF. Full variable domain (remainder filled in from reference TRBV28 and TRBJ1-1): DVKVTQSSRYLVKRTGEKVFLECVQDMDHENMFWYRQDPGLGLRLIYFSYDVKMKEKGDIPEGYSVSREKKERFSLILESASTNQTSMYLCASKLQENTEAFFGQGTRLTVV.

The chain joins TRBV19 to TRBJ2-2; TRBD1 matches 8 bases. CDR3 length equals 16 residues. The V gene's germline CDR1 is LNHDA and CDR2 SQIVND (reference sequence). The ends lost 3 bases at V and 2 bases at J; junction bases unmatched: 5. The CDR3 DNA is TGTGCCAGTAGTATCTGGACAGGGAGCAACACCGGGGAGCTGTTTTTT. Residues: CASSIWTGSNTGELFF.

This clonotype was counted once. With a much larger clone just one base away, this may be a read error. The chain employs TRBV28 and TRBJ1-2, with no clear D. CDR3 length: 13 amino acids. V was shortened by 3 bases and J by 4 bases, with 9 bases between the two germline ends. CDR1 MDHEN and CDR2 SYDVKM come from the germline V gene. The CDR3 protein is CASSFSGLYGYTF. CDR3 nucleotides: TGTGCCAGCAGTTTTTCCGGCCTCTATGGCTACACCTTC.

As to this clonotype: This may stem from a read error, because a much larger clone lies one nucleotide away. The rearrangement links TRBV5-1 to TRBJ1-1; TRBD1 matches 9 bases. This CDR3 contains 16 residues. Per germline, CDR1 SGHRS and CDR2 YFSETQ. The CDR3 DNA reads as TGCGCCAGCAGCTTAGTACAGGGGGCCCCCAACACTGTAGCTTTCTTT. As protein: CASSLVQGAPNTVAFF.

The rearrangement links TRBV27 to TRBJ2-5, with TRBD2 matching over 13 bases. Trimming at V came to 5 bases and at J to 5 bases, leaving 8 bases not matched to a gene. Germline V gives CDR1 MNHEY, CDR2 SMNVEV (reference sequence). This CDR3 spans 16 amino acids. The CDR3 DNA follows: TGTGCCAGCAGTCCACTAGCGGGAGGGCCTTGGGAGACCCAGTACTTC. The encoded protein is CASSPLAGGPWETQYF.

This clonotype has just one count. The CDR3 spells CASSLRRLAGGNEQFF. CDR3 nucleotide sequence: TGTGCCAGCAGTTTAAGAAGGCTAGCGGGAGGAAATGAGCAGTTCTTC. This chain connects TRBV27 to TRBJ2-1, with TRBD2 identical over 11 bases. This CDR3 is 16 amino acids long. V lost 2 bases, J lost 7 bases, and 7 bases stayed unmatched. Germline loops: CDR1 MNHEY, CDR2 SMNVEV (reference sequence).